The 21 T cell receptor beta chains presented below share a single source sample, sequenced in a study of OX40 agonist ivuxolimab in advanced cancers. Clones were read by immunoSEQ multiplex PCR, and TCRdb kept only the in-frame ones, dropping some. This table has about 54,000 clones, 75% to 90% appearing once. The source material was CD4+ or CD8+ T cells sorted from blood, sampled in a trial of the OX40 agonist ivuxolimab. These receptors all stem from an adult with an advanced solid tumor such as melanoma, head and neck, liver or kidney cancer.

CDR3 in amino acids: CASSPVDASGSSEQFF. The DNA of the CDR3 is TGTGCCAGCTCACCAGTCGATGCTAGCGGGAGCAGTGAGCAGTTCTTC. The rearrangement links TRBV18 to TRBJ2-1; 10 positions agree with TRBD2. Trimming cost V 2 bases and J 9 bases; bases outside gene matches: 10. Germline V lookup: CDR1 KGHSH, CDR2 LQKENI. The CDR3 has 16 residues.

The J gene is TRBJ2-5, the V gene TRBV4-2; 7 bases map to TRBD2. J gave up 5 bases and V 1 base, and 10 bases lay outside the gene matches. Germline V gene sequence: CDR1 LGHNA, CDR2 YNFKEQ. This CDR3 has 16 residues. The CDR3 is CASSQGSTGEGETQYF. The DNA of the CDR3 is TGTGCCAGCAGCCAAGGATCGACGGGGGAGGGGGAGACCCAGTACTTC.

CDR3 in amino acids: CASSVDLYNEQFF. The CDR3 DNA follows: TGCGCCAGCAGCGTAGATCTTTACAATGAGCAGTTCTTC. The chain couples TRBV10-1 to TRBJ2-1; no clear D gene. The V end lost 6 bases, the J end lost 4 bases, and 10 bases lay between the germline ends. This CDR3 has 13 residues. Germline V gene data show CDR1 as WNHNN and CDR2 as SYGVQD (reference sequence).

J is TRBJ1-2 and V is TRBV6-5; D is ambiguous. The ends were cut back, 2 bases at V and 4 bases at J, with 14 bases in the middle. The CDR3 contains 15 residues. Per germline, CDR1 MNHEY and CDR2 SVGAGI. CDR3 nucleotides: TGTGCCAGCAGTTACGGGCAACCGGGCTTCTATGGCTACACCTTC. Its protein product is CASSYGQPGFYGYTF.

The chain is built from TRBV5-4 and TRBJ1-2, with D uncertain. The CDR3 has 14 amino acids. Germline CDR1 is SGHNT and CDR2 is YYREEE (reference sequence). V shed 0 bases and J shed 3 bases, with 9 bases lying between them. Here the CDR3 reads CASSLAGWDYGYTF. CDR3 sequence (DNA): TGTGCCAGCAGCTTGGCCGGTTGGGACTATGGCTACACCTTC.

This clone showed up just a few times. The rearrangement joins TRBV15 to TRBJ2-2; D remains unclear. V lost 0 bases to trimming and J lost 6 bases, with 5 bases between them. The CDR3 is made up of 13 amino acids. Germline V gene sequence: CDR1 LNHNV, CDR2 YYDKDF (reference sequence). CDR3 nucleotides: TGTGCCACCAGCAGAGATTTTCCCGGGGAGCTGTTTTTT. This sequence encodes CATSRDFPGELFF.

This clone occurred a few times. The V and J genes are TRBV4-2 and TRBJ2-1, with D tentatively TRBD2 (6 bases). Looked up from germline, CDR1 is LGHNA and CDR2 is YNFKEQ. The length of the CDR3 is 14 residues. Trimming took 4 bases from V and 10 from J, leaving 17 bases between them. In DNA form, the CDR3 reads TGTGCCAGCAGCCTCGTGGCTCGACTAGAAGAGCAGTTCTTC. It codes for CASSLVARLEEQFF.

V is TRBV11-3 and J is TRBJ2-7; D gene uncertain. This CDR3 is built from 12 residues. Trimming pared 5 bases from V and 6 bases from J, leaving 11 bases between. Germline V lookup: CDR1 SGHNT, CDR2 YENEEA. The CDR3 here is CASSPQPFEQYF. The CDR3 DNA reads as TGTGCCAGCAGCCCGCAACCGTTCGAGCAGTACTTC.

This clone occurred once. The DNA for the CDR3 is TGTGCCTGGACATATGCCCTCCCCCGGGACAGGACCTCCTACGAGCAGTACTTC. Translated: CAWTYALPRDRTSYEQYF. The rearrangement joins TRBV30 to TRBJ2-7; 8 nucleotides line up with TRBD1. The CDR3 covers 18 residues. V lost 4 bases, J lost 0 bases, and 17 bases stayed unmatched. Germline V gene lookup returns CDR1 GTSNPN and CDR2 SVGIG (reference sequence).

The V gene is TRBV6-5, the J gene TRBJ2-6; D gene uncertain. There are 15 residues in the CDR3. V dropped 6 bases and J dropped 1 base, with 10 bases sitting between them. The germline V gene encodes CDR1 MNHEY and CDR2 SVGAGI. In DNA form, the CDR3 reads TGTGCCAGCAGGTACATCCGATCTGGGGCCAACGTCCTGACTTTC. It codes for CASRYIRSGANVLTF.

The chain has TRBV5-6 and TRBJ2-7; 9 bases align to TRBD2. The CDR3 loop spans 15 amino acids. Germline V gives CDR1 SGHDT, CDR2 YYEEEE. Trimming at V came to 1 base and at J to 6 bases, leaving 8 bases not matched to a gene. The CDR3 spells CASSLYPAGGREQYF. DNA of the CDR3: TGTGCCAGCAGCTTGTATCCAGCGGGAGGTCGCGAGCAGTACTTC.

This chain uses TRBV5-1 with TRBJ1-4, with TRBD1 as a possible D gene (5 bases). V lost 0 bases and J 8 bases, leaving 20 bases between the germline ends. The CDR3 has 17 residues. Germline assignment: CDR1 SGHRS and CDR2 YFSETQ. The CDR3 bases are TGCGCCAGCAGCTTGGGCGGGACGGCTAAATTGAACGAAAAACTGTTTTTT. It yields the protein CASSLGGTAKLNEKLFF.

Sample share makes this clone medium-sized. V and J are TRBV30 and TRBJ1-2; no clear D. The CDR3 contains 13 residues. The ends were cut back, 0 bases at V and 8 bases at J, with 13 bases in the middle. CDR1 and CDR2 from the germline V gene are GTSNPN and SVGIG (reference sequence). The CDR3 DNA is TGTGCCTGGAGTGTACAAGGGAATTTGGGCTACACCTTC. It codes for CAWSVQGNLGYTF.

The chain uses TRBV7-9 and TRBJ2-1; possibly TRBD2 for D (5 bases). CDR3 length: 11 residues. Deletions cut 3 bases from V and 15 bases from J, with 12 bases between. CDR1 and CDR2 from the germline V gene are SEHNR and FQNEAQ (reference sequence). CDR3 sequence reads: CASSLSGYWFF. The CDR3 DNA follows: TGTGCCAGCAGCTTGTCGGGGTATTGGTTCTTC.

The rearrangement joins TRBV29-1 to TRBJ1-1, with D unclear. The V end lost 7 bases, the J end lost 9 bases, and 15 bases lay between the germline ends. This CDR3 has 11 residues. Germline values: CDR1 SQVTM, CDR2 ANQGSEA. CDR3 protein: CSAVAMGKAFF. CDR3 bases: TGCAGCGCTGTAGCGATGGGGAAAGCTTTCTTT.

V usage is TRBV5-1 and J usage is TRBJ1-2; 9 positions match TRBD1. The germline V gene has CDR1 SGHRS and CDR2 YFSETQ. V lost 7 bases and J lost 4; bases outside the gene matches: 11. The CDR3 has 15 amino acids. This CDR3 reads CASQPGTGSFYGYTF. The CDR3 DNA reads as TGCGCCAGCCAGCCCGGGACAGGGAGCTTCTATGGCTACACCTTC.

CDR3 nucleotide sequence: TGCAGCGTTGCGCAGGGCCCTCGCTACACCTTC. Translation gives CSVAQGPRYTF. This chain uses TRBV29-1 with TRBJ1-2; tentatively, D is TRBD1 (5 bases). Trimming left V 4 bases short and J 9 bases short, with 12 bases between. Per germline, CDR1 SQVTM and CDR2 ANQGSEA. The CDR3 extends over 11 amino acids.

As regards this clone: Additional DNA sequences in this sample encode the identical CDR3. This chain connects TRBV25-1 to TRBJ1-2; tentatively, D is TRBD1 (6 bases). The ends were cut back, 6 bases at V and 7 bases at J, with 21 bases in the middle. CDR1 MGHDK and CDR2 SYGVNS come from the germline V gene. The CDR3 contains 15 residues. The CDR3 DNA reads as TGTGCCAGCAGCAAGGGGGGGGCGCCCCAAGGTGGCTACACCTTC. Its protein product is CASSKGGAPQGGYTF.

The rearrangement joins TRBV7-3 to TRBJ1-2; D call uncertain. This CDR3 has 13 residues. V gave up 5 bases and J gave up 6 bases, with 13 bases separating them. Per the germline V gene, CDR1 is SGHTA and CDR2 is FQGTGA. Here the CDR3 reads CASSASGKDGYTF. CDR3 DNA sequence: TGTGCCAGCAGCGCGTCGGGAAAGGATGGCTACACCTTC.

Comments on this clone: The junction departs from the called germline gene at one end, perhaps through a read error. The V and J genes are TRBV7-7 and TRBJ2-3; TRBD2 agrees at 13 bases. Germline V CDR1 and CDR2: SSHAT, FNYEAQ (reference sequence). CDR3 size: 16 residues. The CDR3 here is CASSPGLAGELDTQYF. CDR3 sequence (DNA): TGTGCTAGCAGCCCTGGACTAGCGGGAGAACTAGATACGCAGTATTTT.

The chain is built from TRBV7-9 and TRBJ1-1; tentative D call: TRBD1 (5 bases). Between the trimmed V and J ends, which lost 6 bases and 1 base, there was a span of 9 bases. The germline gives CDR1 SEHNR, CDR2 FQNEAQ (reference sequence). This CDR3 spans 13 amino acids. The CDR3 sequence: CASRPTGNTEAFF. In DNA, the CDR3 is TGTGCCAGCAGACCTACAGGGAACACTGAAGCTTTCTTT.